The source of this T cell receptor beta chain is a study of blood T cell repertoires in COVID-19. The overall study: Samples of COVID-19 (acute and convalescent) were obtained from the United States, Italy and Spain. The analysed material was cDNA or gDNA that came from T cells, B-cell-depleted T cells, or PBMCs.

Residents of around 24 US areas, aged about 18 to 95 years, made up the participants. The V gene lost 5 bases and the J gene lost 4 bases, with 18 bases spanning the gap. The CDR3 covers 15 residues. Germline V gene sequence: CDR1 SNHLY, CDR2 FYNNEI. Authors' methods: Amplification from reference gene primers served as the basis for estimated nucleated cell counts. Sequencing used immunoSEQ multiplex PCR; TCRdb keeps in-frame clones, though not all of them. For V, J and clone size, that table is used; D and trimming come from the DNA. Of a few hundred thousand clones listed, about 80% are singletons. The material sequenced was PBMCs or T cells enriched from blood (not recorded which). This receptor was taken from a man between 50 and 59 years old who had recovered from COVID-19. The J gene is TRBJ2-7, the V gene TRBV2; D is perhaps TRBD1 (6 bases). The CDR3 region has the DNA TGTGCCAGCAGTCGACAGGACCTTGGGCTGTACGAGCAGTACTTC. It translates to CASSRQDLGLYEQYF.